This T cell receptor beta chain appears in the sequencing data of a study of vaccination and CD4 T cells after COVID-19. Indicated treatment: roughly nine-day PBMC culture with coronavirus spike peptide pools or control peptides (ViraFEST assay). About this clonotype: Its antigen is unidentified.

Trimming took off 1 base at V and 1 base at J, with 7 bases between the two ends. Germline CDR1 SGHRS, CDR2 YFSETQ. The CDR3 is made up of 14 amino acids. Oncomine TCR Beta short-read sequencing was applied to DNA from cultured CD4+ T cells. Using its own MiXCR run on the PCR reads, TCRdb lists one record per CDR3 protein. The repertoire holds about 15,000 distinct CDR3 sequences, with about 26% as singletons. The source is a human donor with COVID-19. The sequencing sample was made of cultured CD4+ T cells from blood. The rearrangement uses TRBV5-1 and TRBJ2-3; D is perhaps TRBD2 (6 bases). CDR3: CASSLSSGTDTQYF. The CDR3 DNA reads as TGCGCCAGCAGCTTGTCTAGCGGCACAGATACGCAGTATTTT.